The 31 T cell receptor beta chains listed next were all sequenced from one sample in a study of cytomegalovirus exposure and HLA in healthy donors. PCR was performed using 60 Vbeta and 13 Jbeta primers. Sequencing was performed with immunoSEQ multiplex PCR; in TCRdb, only in-frame clones are kept and a portion is missing. This sample has about 130,000 clones; roughly 80% occur once, and the top ten carry about 1.5%. Material for sequencing was PBMCs. Source of these receptors: a man between 40 and 49 years old in good health and CMV-seronegative.

V is TRBV5-1 and J is TRBJ1-2, with 7 bases that match TRBD1. V was clipped by 1 base and J by 6 bases; unmatched bases: 3. CDR3 size: 13 residues. CDR1 is SGHRS, CDR2 YFSETQ, per germline. The CDR3 spells CASSLFQGDGYTF. In DNA, the CDR3 is TGCGCCAGCAGCTTGTTCCAGGGGGATGGCTACACCTTC.

The chain combines TRBV27 with TRBJ1-3; no reliable D call. The CDR3 is 14 amino acids. CDR1 and CDR2 (germline): MNHEY, SMNVEV (reference sequence). Trimming removed 0 bases from V and 7 bases from J, with 10 bases in between. The CDR3 region is CASSLSSTANTIYF. The CDR3 nucleotides are TGTGCCAGCAGTTTATCGAGTACAGCCAACACCATATATTTT.

The chain combines TRBV2 with TRBJ1-5; the D is unclear. The CDR3 length is 17 residues. Germline values: CDR1 SNHLY, CDR2 FYNNEI. V was cut by 5 bases and J by 0 bases, with 17 bases left in between. The CDR3 nucleotides are TGTGCCAGCAGTTTCAGAACGGGCGGGGATAGCAATCAGCCCCAGCATTTT. Its protein product is CASSFRTGGDSNQPQHF.

The rearrangement links TRBV5-1 to TRBJ1-1, with 8 positions matching TRBD1. The CDR3 loop spans 16 amino acids. CDR1 SGHRS and CDR2 YFSETQ come from the germline V gene. Trimming removed 0 bases from V and 4 bases from J; junction bases left unmatched: 8. CDR3 sequence: CASSLVQGALGTEAFF. CDR3 sequence (DNA): TGCGCCAGCAGCTTGGTCCAGGGGGCGCTGGGCACTGAAGCTTTCTTT.

The chain joins TRBV2 to TRBJ1-5; D call uncertain. The CDR3 extends over 14 amino acids. Germline loops: CDR1 SNHLY, CDR2 FYNNEI. Trimming left V 5 bases short and J 4 bases short, with 12 bases between. The CDR3 here is CASSPDWRNQPQHF. CDR3 nucleotide sequence: TGTGCCAGCAGTCCGGACTGGAGGAATCAGCCCCAGCATTTT. The full variable domain, its missing parts supplied by reference TRBV2 and TRBJ1-5, is EPEVTQTPSHQVTQMGQEVILRCVPISNHLYFYWYRQILGQKVEFLVSFYNNEISEKSEIFDDQFSVERPDGSNFTLKIRSTKLEDSAMYFCASSPDWRNQPQHFGDGTRLSIL.

The chain uses TRBV5-1 and TRBJ1-1; 7 nucleotides agree with TRBD1. V was clipped by 5 bases and J by 4 bases; unmatched bases: 8. This CDR3 has 14 residues. Germline V gene sequence: CDR1 SGHRS, CDR2 YFSETQ. CDR3 nucleotides: TGCGCCAGCAGTTTTGAGGGGGCGCCCACTGAAGCTTTCTTT. Protein product: CASSFEGAPTEAFF.

The chain has TRBV7-3 and TRBJ2-2, with 8 bases matching TRBD2. Germline loops: CDR1 SGHTA, CDR2 FQGTGA. V lost 6 bases, J lost 0 bases, and 6 bases stayed unmatched. There are 16 residues in the CDR3. CDR3 sequence (DNA): TGTGCCAGCAGATCAAGCGGGGGATCGAACACCGGGGAGCTGTTTTTT. The encoded protein is CASRSSGGSNTGELFF.

This clone has a single count. Its ends do not fully match the called genes, so a read error is possible. The rearrangement links TRBV11-2 to TRBJ2-1; D perhaps matches TRBD2 (6 bases). The V gene's germline CDR1 is SGHAT and CDR2 FQNNGV. The CDR3 is 14 amino acids. The CDR3 is CASSLAEGHNGQFF. The CDR3 coding sequence is TGTGCCAGCAGCTTAGCGGAGGGGCACAATGGGCAGTTCTTC.

V gene TRBV27 combines with J gene TRBJ1-1; the match to TRBD1 covers 9 bases. V gave up 6 bases and J gave up 5 bases; unmatched junction bases: 16. Germline assignment: CDR1 MNHEY and CDR2 SMNVEV (reference sequence). The CDR3 loop spans 17 amino acids. The CDR3 bases are TGTGCCAGCAGGGACGGACAGGGGACGGGCGCGAGTACTGAAGCTTTCTTT. Protein product: CASRDGQGTGASTEAFF.

V is TRBV19 and J is TRBJ2-7; 7 nucleotides agree with TRBD1. The germline gives CDR1 LNHDA, CDR2 SQIVND (reference sequence). This CDR3 region has 15 residues. V shed 6 bases and J 2 bases; nucleotides not matched to a gene: 10. In nucleotides, the CDR3 is TGTGCCAGTAGCGCCGACAGGGTCGGGGCCTACGAGCAGTACTTC. This translates into CASSADRVGAYEQYF.

V is TRBV19 and J is TRBJ2-1, with a weak D call TRBD2 (6 bases). Deletions cut 3 bases from V and 4 bases from J, with 19 bases between. Germline assignment: CDR1 LNHDA and CDR2 SQIVND (reference sequence). The CDR3 consists of 17 residues. The CDR3 sequence: CASSITTPGAGYNEQFF. CDR3 sequence (DNA): TGTGCCAGTAGTATCACTACCCCCGGGGCGGGGTACAATGAGCAGTTCTTC.

The chain links TRBV9 to TRBJ2-7, with D tentatively TRBD2 (6 bases). V shed 3 bases and J shed 2 bases, with 12 bases lying between them. CDR1 is SGDLS, CDR2 YYNGEE, per germline. The CDR3 sequence is 14 residues long. This CDR3 reads CASSASWGAYEQYF. The CDR3 DNA is TGTGCCAGCAGCGCCAGCTGGGGGGCCTACGAGCAGTACTTC.

The rearrangement links TRBV14 to TRBJ1-1, with D hard to call. CDR1 and CDR2 (germline): SGHDN, FVKESK. The V end was cut by 4 bases, the J end by 2 bases, with 8 bases between. The CDR3 contains 13 residues. The CDR3 DNA reads TGTGCCAGCAGCCTTACAGCTAACACTGAAGCTTTCTTT. Translated: CASSLTANTEAFF. Drawing the rest from reference TRBV14 and TRBJ1-1, the complete variable domain is EAGVTQFPSHSVIEKGQTVTLRCDPISGHDNLYWYRRVMGKEIKFLLHFVKESKQDESGMPNNRFLAERTGGTYSTLKVQPAELEDSGVYFCASSLTANTEAFFGQGTRLTVV.

The chain is built from TRBV19 and TRBJ2-7; 7 bases are a match to TRBD2. V lost 6 bases and J lost 0; bases outside the gene matches: 5. The CDR3 contains 14 residues. CDR1 and CDR2 from the germline V gene are LNHDA and SQIVND (reference sequence). The CDR3 nucleotides read TGTGCCAGTAGACCCGGGACTACCTCCTACGAGCAGTACTTC. Translating it yields CASRPGTTSYEQYF.

The chain recombines TRBV18 with TRBJ2-7; possibly TRBD2 for D (6 bases). Germline V lookup: CDR1 KGHSH, CDR2 LQKENI. The germline V and J ends were trimmed by 0 bases and 5 bases, with 8 bases remaining between them. The CDR3 runs to 13 residues. The CDR3 region has the DNA TGTGCCAGCTCACCACCGGGGGGAAACGAGCAGTACTTC. Its protein is CASSPPGGNEQYF.

This clone was recorded only once. This chain joins TRBV7-6 and TRBJ2-5; 12 bases fit TRBD1. Germline V gives CDR1 SGHVS, CDR2 FNYEAQ. V lost 6 bases to trimming and J lost 11 bases; unmatched junction nucleotides: 10. This CDR3 contains 14 residues. This chain's CDR3 is CASRKGQGAEEQYF. In DNA form, the CDR3 reads TGTGCCAGCAGAAAGGGACAGGGGGCAGAAGAGCAGTACTTC.

The chain couples TRBV7-6 to TRBJ2-7; possibly TRBD1 for D (5 bases). The germline V gene has CDR1 SGHVS and CDR2 FNYEAQ. Trimming removed 1 base from V and 4 bases from J, with 8 bases in between. The CDR3 loop spans 13 amino acids. The CDR3 DNA sequence: TGTGCCAGCAGCTTAGGGCCAGGGTACGAGCAGTACTTC. It encodes CASSLGPGYEQYF. Drawing the rest from reference TRBV7-6 and TRBJ2-7, the complete variable domain is GAGVSQSPRYKVTKRGQDVALRCDPISGHVSLYWYRQALGQGPEFLTYFNYEAQQDKSGLPNDRFSAERPEGSISTLTIQRTEQRDSAMYRCASSLGPGYEQYFGPGTRLTVT.

J is TRBJ2-5 and V is TRBV11-2; TRBD1 is a possible D gene (5 bases). The end of the DNA fits TRBJ2-7 better, so the J call may be wrong. The CDR3 spans 14 residues. CDR1 SGHAT and CDR2 FQNNGV come from the germline V gene. The CDR3 region is CASSSPGISYEQYF. As DNA, the CDR3 is TGTGCCAGCAGCTCCCCAGGGATCTCCTACGAGCAGTACTTC.

This rearrangement joins TRBV5-1 to TRBJ1-6, with D maybe TRBD1 (5 bases). This CDR3 is 15 amino acids long. V dropped 0 bases and J dropped 5 bases, with 9 bases sitting between them. Looked up from germline, CDR1 is SGHRS and CDR2 is YFSETQ. This chain's CDR3 is CASSLGGGDNSPLHF. As DNA, the CDR3 is TGCGCCAGCAGCTTGGGAGGAGGGGATAATTCACCCCTCCACTTT.

The CDR3 region has the DNA TGTGCCAGCAGCACCACGGACAGACCCTATGGCTACACCTTC. It encodes CASSTTDRPYGYTF. This rearrangement joins TRBV9 to TRBJ1-2, with a tentative D call TRBD1 (6 bases). Germline V gene data show CDR1 as SGDLS and CDR2 as YYNGEE. The CDR3 sequence is 14 residues long. V lost 4 bases and J 4 bases, leaving 14 bases between the germline ends.

The chain couples TRBV2 to TRBJ1-5, with 8 bases that match TRBD1. In germline, CDR1 is SNHLY, CDR2 FYNNEI. The CDR3 extends over 14 amino acids. V was pared by 3 bases and J by 6 bases, with 4 bases of the junction left unmatched. The CDR3 bases are TGTGCCAGCAGTGAGCAGGGGGCAGGTCAGCCCCAGCATTTT. This translates into CASSEQGAGQPQHF.

Comment on this clone: The junction shows a germline mismatch at one end, possibly a read error. The chain carries TRBV7-9 and TRBJ2-2; the D gene could be TRBD1 or TRBD2 (5 bases each). The germline V gene has CDR1 SEHNR and CDR2 FQNEAQ (reference sequence). This CDR3 is 17 amino acids long. CDR3 protein: CSSSLALTDLNTGELFF. The DNA for the CDR3 is TGTTCCAGCAGCTTAGCGCTGACAGATCTAAACACCGGGGAGCTGTTTTTT.

The chain recombines TRBV7-6 with TRBJ2-7, with TRBD1 matching 8 bases. Germline CDR1 reads SGHVS; CDR2 reads FNYEAQ. V dropped 4 bases and J dropped 7; count of bases not matched to a gene: 3. The CDR3 loop spans 12 amino acids. This CDR3 reads CASSSTGGEQYF. CDR3 in DNA: TGTGCCAGCAGCTCAACAGGGGGTGAGCAGTACTTC.

The chain uses TRBV25-1 and TRBJ1-5, with 8 bases that match TRBD1. The ends lost 6 bases at V and 2 bases at J; junction bases unmatched: 9. The CDR3 totals 16 residues. CDR1 and CDR2 (germline): MGHDK, SYGVNS. The CDR3 reads CASREGTGEGNQPQHF. CDR3 nucleotide sequence: TGTGCCAGCAGGGAGGGGACAGGAGAAGGCAATCAGCCCCAGCATTTT.

V gene TRBV2 combines with J gene TRBJ1-5; 9 nucleotides align to TRBD1. Germline V gives CDR1 SNHLY, CDR2 FYNNEI. Trimming cost V 2 bases and J 5 bases; bases outside gene matches: 4. CDR3 length: 15 residues. DNA of the CDR3: TGTGCCAGCAGTGAAATCGGACAGGGGTATCAGCCCCAGCATTTT. Translated, it gives CASSEIGQGYQPQHF.

The genes are TRBV28 and TRBJ2-5; TRBD2 aligns across 7 bases. With V trimmed by 4 bases and J by 3 bases, 2 bases remained unmatched. The CDR3 is 13 amino acids. CDR1 is MDHEN, CDR2 SYDVKM, per germline. Written as DNA, the CDR3 is TGTGCCAGCAGTTGGGGGGGGAAAGAGACCCAGTACTTC. It codes for CASSWGGKETQYF.

The V gene is TRBV9, the J gene TRBJ2-7; 10 nucleotides align to TRBD1. Trimming removed 2 bases from V and 2 bases from J; junction bases left unmatched: 4. CDR1 SGDLS and CDR2 YYNGEE come from the germline V gene. The CDR3 length is 15 residues. CDR3 nucleotides: TGTGCCAGCAGCGTCGCGGGACAGGGGACCTACGAGCAGTACTTC. This translates into CASSVAGQGTYEQYF.

This chain links TRBV30 with TRBJ2-3, with 9 bases that match TRBD2. From germline, CDR1 is GTSNPN and CDR2 SVGIG (reference sequence). V shed 4 bases, J shed 3 bases, and the junction held 8 bases outside the gene matches. This CDR3 is 15 amino acids long. DNA of the CDR3: TGTGCCTGGAACCCTTGGGCGGGAGGGACAGATACGCAGTATTTT. Translated, it gives CAWNPWAGGTDTQYF.

The chain is built from TRBV20-1 and TRBJ1-4; no reliable D call. V was pared by 3 bases and J by 4 bases, with 3 bases between. In germline, CDR1 is DFQATT, CDR2 SNEGSKA (reference sequence). CDR3 length: 11 amino acids. This chain's CDR3 is CSASNNEKLFF. For the CDR3, the DNA is TGCAGTGCTAGCAATAATGAAAAACTGTTTTTT.

CDR3 protein: CASGIRGGHEQFF. The CDR3, as DNA: TGTGCCAGCGGAATAAGGGGAGGGCATGAGCAGTTCTTC. The V call is TRBV6-6, the J call TRBJ2-1; 7 bases fit TRBD2. Germline CDR1 reads MNHNY; CDR2 reads SVGAGI (reference sequence). The CDR3 sequence is 13 residues long. The junction had 9 bases not matched to a gene; V was cut back by 8 bases and J by 8 bases.

This clone appeared a single time. This chain joins TRBV19 and TRBJ2-2, with TRBD1 matching over 10 bases. CDR1 and CDR2 from the germline V gene are LNHDA and SQIVND (reference sequence). This CDR3 spans 16 amino acids. J lost 6 bases, V lost 5 bases, and 9 bases had no gene match. The CDR3 sequence is CASSATTGTGAGELFF. The CDR3 DNA follows: TGTGCCAGTAGTGCCACCACCGGGACAGGGGCCGGGGAGCTGTTTTTT.